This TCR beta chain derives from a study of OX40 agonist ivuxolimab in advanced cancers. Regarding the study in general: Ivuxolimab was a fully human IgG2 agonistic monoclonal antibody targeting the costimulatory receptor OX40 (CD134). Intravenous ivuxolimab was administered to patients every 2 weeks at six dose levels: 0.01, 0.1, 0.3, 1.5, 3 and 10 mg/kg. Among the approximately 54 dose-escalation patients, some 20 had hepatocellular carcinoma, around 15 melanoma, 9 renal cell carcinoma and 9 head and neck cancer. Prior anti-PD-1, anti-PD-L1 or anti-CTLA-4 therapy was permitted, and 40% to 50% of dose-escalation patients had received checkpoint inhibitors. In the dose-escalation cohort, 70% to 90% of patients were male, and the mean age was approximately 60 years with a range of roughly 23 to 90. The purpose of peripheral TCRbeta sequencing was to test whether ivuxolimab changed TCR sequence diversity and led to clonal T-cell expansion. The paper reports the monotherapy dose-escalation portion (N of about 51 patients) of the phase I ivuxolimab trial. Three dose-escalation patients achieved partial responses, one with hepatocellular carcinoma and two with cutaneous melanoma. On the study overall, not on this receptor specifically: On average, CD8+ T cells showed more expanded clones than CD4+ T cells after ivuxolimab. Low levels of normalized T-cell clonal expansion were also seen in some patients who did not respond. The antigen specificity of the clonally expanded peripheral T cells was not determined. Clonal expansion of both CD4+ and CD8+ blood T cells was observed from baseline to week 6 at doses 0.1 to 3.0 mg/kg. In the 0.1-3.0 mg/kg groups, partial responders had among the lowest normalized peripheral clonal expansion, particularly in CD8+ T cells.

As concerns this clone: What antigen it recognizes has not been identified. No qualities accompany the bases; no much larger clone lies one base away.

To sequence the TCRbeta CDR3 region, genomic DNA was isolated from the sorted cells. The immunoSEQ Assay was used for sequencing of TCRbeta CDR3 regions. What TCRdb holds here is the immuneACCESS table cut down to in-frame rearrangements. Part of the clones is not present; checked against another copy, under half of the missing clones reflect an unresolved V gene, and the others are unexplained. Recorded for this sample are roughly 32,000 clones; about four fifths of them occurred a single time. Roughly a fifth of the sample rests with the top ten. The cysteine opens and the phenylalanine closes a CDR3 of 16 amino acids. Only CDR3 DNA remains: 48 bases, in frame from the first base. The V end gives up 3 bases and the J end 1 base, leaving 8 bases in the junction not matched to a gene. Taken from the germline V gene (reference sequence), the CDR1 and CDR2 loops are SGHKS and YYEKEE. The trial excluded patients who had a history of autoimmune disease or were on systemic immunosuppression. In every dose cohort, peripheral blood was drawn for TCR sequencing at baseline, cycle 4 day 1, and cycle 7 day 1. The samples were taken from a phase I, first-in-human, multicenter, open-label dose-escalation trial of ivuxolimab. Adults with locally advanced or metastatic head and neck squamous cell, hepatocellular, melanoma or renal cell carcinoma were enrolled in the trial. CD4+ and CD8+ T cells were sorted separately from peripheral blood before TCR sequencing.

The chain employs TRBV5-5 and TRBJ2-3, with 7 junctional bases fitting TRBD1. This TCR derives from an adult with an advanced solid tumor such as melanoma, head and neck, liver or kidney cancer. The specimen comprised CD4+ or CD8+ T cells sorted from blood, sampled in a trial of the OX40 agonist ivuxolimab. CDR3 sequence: CASSWAGTEGTDTQYF. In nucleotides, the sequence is TGTGCCAGCAGCTGGGCCGGGACAGAGGGCACAGATACGCAGTATTTT. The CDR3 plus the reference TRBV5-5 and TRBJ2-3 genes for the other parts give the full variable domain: DAGVTQSPTHLIKTRGQQVTLRCSPISGHKSVSWYQQVLGQGPQFIFQYYEKEERGRGNFPDRFSARQFPNYSSELNVNALLLGDSALYLCASSWAGTEGTDTQYFGPGTRLTVL.